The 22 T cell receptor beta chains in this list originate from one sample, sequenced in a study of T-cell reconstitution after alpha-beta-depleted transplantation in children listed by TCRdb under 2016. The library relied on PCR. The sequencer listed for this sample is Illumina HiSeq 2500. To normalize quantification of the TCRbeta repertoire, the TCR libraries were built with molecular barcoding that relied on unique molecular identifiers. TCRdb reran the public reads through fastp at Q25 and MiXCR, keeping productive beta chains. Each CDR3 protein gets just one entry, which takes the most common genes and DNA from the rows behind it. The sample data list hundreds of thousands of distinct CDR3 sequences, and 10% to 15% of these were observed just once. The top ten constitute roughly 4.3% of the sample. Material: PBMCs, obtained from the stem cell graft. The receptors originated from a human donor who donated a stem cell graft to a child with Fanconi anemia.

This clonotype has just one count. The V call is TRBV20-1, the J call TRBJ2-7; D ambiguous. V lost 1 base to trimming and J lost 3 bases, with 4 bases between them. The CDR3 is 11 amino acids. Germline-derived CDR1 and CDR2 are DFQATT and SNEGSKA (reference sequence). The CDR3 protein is CSARGLYEQYF. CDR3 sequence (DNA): TGCAGTGCTAGAGGGCTCTACGAGCAGTACTTC.

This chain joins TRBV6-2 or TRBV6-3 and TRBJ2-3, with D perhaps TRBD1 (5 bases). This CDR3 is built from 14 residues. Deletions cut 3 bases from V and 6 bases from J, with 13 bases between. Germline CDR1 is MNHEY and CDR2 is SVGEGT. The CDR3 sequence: CASSYSQGRDTQYF. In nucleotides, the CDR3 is TGTGCCAGCAGTTATAGTCAGGGTCGCGATACGCAGTATTTT.

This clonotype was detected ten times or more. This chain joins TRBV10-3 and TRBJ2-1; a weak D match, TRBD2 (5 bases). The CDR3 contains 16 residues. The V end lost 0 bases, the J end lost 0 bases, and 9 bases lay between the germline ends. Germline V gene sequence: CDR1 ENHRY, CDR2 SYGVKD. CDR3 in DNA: TGTGCCATCAGTGAGTCAAGAGGGATCTCCTACAATGAGCAGTTCTTC. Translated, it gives CAISESRGISYNEQFF.

The CDR3 here is CASSLQSQGLDGYTF. CDR3 nucleotides: TGTGCCAGCAGCTTACAATCACAGGGACTTGATGGCTACACCTTC. The chain uses TRBV5-4 and TRBJ1-2; tentative D call: TRBD1 (6 bases). V lost 2 bases and J 6 bases, leaving 17 bases between the germline ends. The CDR3 runs to 15 residues. Germline V gene lookup returns CDR1 SGHNT and CDR2 YYREEE (reference sequence).

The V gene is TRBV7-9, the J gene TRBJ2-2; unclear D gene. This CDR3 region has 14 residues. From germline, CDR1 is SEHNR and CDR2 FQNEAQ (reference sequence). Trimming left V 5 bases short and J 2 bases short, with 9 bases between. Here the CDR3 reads CASSPRTNTGELFF. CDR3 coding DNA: TGTGCCAGCAGCCCTCGGACCAACACCGGGGAGCTGTTTTTT.

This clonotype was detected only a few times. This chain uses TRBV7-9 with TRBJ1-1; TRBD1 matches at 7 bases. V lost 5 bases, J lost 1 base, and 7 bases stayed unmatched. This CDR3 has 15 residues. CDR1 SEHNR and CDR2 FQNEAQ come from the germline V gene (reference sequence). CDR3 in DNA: TGTGCCAGCAGCGCCAGGGGGGTAGGGAACACTGAAGCTTTCTTT. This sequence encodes CASSARGVGNTEAFF.

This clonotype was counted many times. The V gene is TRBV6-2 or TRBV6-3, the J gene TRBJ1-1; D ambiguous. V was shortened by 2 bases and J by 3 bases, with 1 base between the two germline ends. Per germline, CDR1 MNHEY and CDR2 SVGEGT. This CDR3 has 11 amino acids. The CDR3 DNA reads TGTGCCAGCAGTTACGACACTGAAGCTTTCTTT. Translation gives CASSYDTEAFF.

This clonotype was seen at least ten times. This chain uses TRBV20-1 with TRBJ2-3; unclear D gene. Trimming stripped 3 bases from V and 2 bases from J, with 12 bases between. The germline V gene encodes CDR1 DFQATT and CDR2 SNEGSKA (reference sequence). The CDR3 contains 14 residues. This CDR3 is CSASGDTLTDTQYF. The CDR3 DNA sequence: TGCAGTGCTAGTGGAGACACCCTCACAGATACGCAGTATTTT.

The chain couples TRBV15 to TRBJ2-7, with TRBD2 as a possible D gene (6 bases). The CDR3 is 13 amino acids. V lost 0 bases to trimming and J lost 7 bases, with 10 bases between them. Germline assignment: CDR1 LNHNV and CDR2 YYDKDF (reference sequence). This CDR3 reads CATSRETGREQYV. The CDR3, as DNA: TGTGCCACCAGCAGAGAAACGGGGAGGGAGCAGTACGTC.

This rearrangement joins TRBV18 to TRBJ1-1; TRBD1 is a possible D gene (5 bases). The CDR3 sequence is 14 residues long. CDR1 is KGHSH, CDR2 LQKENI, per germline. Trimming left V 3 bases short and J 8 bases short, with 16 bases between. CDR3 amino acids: CASSPGIGQGEAFF. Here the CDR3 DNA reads TGTGCCAGCTCACCGGGAATTGGGCAGGGAGAAGCTTTCTTT.

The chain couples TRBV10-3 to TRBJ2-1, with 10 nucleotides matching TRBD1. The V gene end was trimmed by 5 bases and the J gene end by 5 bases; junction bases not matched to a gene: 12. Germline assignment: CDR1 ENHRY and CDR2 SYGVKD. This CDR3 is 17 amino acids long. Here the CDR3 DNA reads TGTGCCATCAGTCCCTCGGGACAGGGGACAGGAGACAATGAGCAGTTCTTC. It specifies CAISPSGQGTGDNEQFF.

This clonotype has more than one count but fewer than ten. The CDR3 nucleotides are TGTGCCAGCAGAGGCAGGGAGAACTCTGGAAACACCATATATTTT. It codes for CASRGRENSGNTIYF. The chain couples TRBV9 to TRBJ1-3; tentative D call: TRBD1 (5 bases). This CDR3 has 15 amino acids. The germline V gene has CDR1 SGDLS and CDR2 YYNGEE. Trimming shortened V by 5 bases and J by 0 bases, and 12 bases separated the two germline ends.

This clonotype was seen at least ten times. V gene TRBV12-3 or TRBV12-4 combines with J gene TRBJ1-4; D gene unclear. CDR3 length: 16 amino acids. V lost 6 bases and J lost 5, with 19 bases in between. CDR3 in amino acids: CASSLGEQLYNEKLFF. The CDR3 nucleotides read TGTGCCAGCAGCCTCGGGGAGCAGCTTTACAATGAAAAACTGTTTTTT.

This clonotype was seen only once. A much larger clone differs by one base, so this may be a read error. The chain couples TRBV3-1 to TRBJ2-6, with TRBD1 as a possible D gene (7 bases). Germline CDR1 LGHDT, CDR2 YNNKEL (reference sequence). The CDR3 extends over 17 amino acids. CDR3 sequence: CASSQFQGGSGASVLTF. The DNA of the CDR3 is TGTGCCAGCAGCCAATTCCAGGGGGGATCTGGGGCCAGCGTCCTGACTTTC.

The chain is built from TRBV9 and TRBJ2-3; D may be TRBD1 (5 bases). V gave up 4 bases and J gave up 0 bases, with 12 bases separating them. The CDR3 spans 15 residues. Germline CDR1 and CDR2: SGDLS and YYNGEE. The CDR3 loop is CASSFTGTSTDTQYF. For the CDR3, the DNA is TGTGCCAGCAGCTTTACAGGAACTAGCACAGATACGCAGTATTTT.

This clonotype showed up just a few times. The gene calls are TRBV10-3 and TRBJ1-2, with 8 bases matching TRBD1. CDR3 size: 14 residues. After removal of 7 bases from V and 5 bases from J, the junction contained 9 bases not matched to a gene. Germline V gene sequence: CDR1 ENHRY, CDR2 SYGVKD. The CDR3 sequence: CAINRAGGDYGYTF. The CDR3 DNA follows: TGTGCCATCAACCGGGCAGGGGGCGATTATGGCTACACCTTC.

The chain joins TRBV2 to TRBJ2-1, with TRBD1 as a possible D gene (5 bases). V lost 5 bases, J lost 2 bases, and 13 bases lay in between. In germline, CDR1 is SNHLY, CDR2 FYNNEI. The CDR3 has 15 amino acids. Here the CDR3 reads CASSTTAPAYNEQFF. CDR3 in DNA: TGTGCCAGCAGTACGACAGCCCCCGCCTACAATGAGCAGTTCTTC.

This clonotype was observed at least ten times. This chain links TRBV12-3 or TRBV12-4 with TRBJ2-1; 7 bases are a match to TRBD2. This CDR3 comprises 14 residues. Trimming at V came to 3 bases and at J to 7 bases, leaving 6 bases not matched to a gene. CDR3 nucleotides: TGTGCCAGCAGTTTTACTAGCGTGTGGAATGAGCAGTTCTTC. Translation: CASSFTSVWNEQFF.

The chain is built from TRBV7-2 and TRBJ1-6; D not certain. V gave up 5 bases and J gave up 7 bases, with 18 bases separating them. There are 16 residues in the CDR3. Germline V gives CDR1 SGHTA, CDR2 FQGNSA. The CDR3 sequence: CASSPRMNTFNSPLHF. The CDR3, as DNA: TGTGCCAGCAGCCCCAGGATGAATACCTTCAATTCACCCCTCCACTTT.

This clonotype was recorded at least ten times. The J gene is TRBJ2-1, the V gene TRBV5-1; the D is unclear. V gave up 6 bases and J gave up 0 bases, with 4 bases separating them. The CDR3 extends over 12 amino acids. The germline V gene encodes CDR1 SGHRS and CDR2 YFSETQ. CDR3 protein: CASKSSYNEQFF. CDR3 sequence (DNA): TGCGCCAGCAAGAGCTCCTACAATGAGCAGTTCTTC.

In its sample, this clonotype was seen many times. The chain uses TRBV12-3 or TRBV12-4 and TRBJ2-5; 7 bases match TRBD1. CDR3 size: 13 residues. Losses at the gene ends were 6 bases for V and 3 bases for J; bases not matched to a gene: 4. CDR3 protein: CASRPDREETQYF. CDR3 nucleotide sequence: TGTGCCAGCAGACCTGACAGGGAAGAGACCCAGTACTTC.

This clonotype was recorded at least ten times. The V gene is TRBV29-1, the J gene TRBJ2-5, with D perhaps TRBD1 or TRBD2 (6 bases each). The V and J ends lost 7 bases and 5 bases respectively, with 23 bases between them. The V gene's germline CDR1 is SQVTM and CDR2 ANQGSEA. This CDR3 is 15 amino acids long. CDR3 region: CSGGITQGLEETQYF. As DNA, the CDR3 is TGCAGCGGCGGGATTACACAGGGTTTAGAGGAGACCCAGTACTTC. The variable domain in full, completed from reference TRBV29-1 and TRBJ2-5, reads SAVISQKPSRDICQRGTSLTIQCQVDSQVTMMFWYRQQPGQSLTLIATANQGSEATYESGFVIDKFPISRPNLTFSTLTVSNMSPEDSSIYLCSGGITQGLEETQYFGPGTRLLVL.